The rows below give T cell receptor beta chains drawn from one sample of a study of shared clonotypes between healthy human individuals. Produced via immunoSEQ multiplex PCR; TCRdb's table is partial and in-frame only. The table lists 470,000 or so clones, over 70% of them singletons, with roughly 13% in the top ten. The sequenced sample consisted of PBMCs. The source of these receptors is a woman between 40 and 50 years old in good health. Some clones in this sample may be carry-over from other donors' samples. CDR3s include the opening cysteine and the closing phenylalanine or tryptophan. The D gene is left open where the match is weak. A row's size may be missing; if present it is once, few, many or a size class.

j_gene,d_gene,v_gene,abundance,CDR3nt,CDR3aa
TRBJ2-6,TRBD2,TRBV2,.,TGTGCCAGCAGTGATAGGGGGCTAGCGGGAGCCTCTGGGGCCAACGTCCTGACTTTC,CASSDRGLAGASGANVLTF
TRBJ2-3,.,TRBV4-1,.,TGCGCCAGCAGCCAAGAGTTCGGTGCAGGGGTCACAGATACGCAGTATTTT,CASSQEFGAGVTDTQYF
TRBJ2-3,TRBD1,TRBV7-7,once,TGTGCCAGCACCCCGGGACAGGTCACAGATACGCAGTATTTT,CASTPGQVTDTQYF
TRBJ1-5,.,TRBV19,.,TGTGCCAGTAGACCCCGGTTGGGCCACAATCAGCCCCAGCATTTT,CASRPRLGHNQPQHF
TRBJ2-3,.,TRBV7-9,.,TGTGCCAGCAGCTTAGAGTCAGATACGCAGTATTTT,CASSLESDTQYF
TRBJ2-2,TRBD2,TRBV15,.,TGTGCCACCAAAAGAGGGACTAGCGGGGGATCGAACACCGGGGAGCTGTTTTTT,CATKRGTSGGSNTGELFF
TRBJ1-2,.,TRBV14,.,TGTGCCAGCAGCCCAAGCAGGGCCTTCTGGGACTACACCTTC,CASSPSRAFWDYTF
TRBJ2-3,.,TRBV7-6,many,TGTGCCAGCAGCTTAGTCGGGGGAAGGACAGATACGCAGTATTTT,CASSLVGGRTDTQYF
TRBJ1-3,.,TRBV28,.,TGTGCCAGCAGAAGTGGGAGCTCTGGAAACACCATATATTTT,CASRSGSSGNTIYF
TRBJ2-4,TRBD2,TRBV7-2,.,TGTGCCAGCAGCCCCCGGACTAGCGGGACTCTAGCCAAAAACATTCAGTACTTC,CASSPRTSGTLAKNIQYF
TRBJ1-1,TRBD1,TRBV27,.,TGTGCCAGGGGACAGGGCCTTCCTAAGAACACTGAAGCTTTCTTT,CARGQGLPKNTEAFF
TRBJ2-1,TRBD2,TRBV9,.,TGTGCCAGCAGCGTAGAAGTTAGCGGGGGGGATGAGCAGTTCTTC,CASSVEVSGGDEQFF
TRBJ2-1,.,TRBV6-5,.,TGTGCCAGCAGCCACAATGAGCAGTTCTTC,CASSHNEQFF
TRBJ1-2,TRBD1,TRBV4-3,.,TGCGCCAGCAGCCATCAAGGACTCCAGGGGGCCGATGGCTACACCTTC,CASSHQGLQGADGYTF
TRBJ2-1,TRBD2,TRBV4-1,.,TGCGCCAGCAGCCAAGGAGCGGGAGGAAGTGTCTCCTACAATGAGCAGTTCTTC,CASSQGAGGSVSYNEQFF
TRBJ2-3,.,TRBV4-2,.,TGTGCCAGCCTTACCAGGAGCACAGATACGCAGTATTTT,CASLTRSTDTQYF
TRBJ2-7,.,TRBV6-5,.,TGTGCCAGCAGTAAGTTCGGTGGCTACGAGCAGTACTTC,CASSKFGGYEQYF
TRBJ2-2,.,TRBV29-1,.,TGCAGCGTTGAAGACCACACCGGGGAGCTGTTTTTT,CSVEDHTGELFF
TRBJ2-7,TRBD2,TRBV11-2,.,TGTGCCAGCAGCTTAGATCTAAGAAGCGGGGGGTACTTC,CASSLDLRSGGYF
TRBJ1-2,.,TRBV28,.,TGTGCCAGCAGTCCCCGCTACTATGGCTACACCTTC,CASSPRYYGYTF
TRBJ1-4,.,TRBV28,once,TGTGCCAGCAGGCTCCCCCCCGAAAAACTGTTTTTT,CASRLPPEKLFF
TRBJ2-3,.,TRBV7-3,.,TGTGCCAGCAGCTTATCGGCGGGGCTCACAGATACGCAGTATTTT,CASSLSAGLTDTQYF